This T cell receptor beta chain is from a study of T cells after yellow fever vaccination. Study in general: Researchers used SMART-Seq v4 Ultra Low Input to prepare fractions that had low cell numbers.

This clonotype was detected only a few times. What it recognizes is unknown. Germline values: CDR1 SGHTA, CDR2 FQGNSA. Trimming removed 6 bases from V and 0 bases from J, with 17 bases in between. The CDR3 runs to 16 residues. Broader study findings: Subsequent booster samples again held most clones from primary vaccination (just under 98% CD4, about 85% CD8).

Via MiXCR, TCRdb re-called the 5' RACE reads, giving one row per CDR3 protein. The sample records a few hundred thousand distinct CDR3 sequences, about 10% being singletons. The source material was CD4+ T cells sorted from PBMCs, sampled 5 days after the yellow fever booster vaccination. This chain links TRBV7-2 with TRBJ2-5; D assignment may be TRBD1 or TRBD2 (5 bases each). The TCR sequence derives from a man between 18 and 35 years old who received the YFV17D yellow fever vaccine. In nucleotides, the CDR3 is TGTGCCAGCAGTCGAGGTGAAGGGACCTACCAAGAGACCCAGTACTTC. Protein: CASSRGEGTYQETQYF.